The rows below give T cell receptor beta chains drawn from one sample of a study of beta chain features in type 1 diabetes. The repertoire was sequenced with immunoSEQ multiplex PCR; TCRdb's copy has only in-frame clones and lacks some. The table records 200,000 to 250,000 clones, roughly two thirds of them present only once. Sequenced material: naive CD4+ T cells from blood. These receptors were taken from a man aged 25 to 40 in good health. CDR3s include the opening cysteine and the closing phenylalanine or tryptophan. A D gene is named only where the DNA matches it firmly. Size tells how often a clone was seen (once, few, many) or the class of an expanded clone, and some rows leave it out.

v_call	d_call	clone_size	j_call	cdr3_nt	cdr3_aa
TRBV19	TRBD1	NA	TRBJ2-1	TGTGCCAGTAGTTCCCGGGACAGGTTATTGTTCTTC	CASSSRDRLLFF
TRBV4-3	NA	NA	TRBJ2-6	TGCGCCAGCAGCCGAGGCAGCTCTGGGGCCAACGTCCTGACTTTC	CASSRGSSGANVLTF
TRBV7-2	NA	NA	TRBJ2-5	TGTGCCAGCAGCTTTAGTGGGGACTTCCAAGAGACCCAGTACTTC	CASSFSGDFQETQYF
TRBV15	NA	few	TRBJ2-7	TGTGCCACCAGCAGAGTGGGCTACGAGCAGTACTTC	CATSRVGYEQYF
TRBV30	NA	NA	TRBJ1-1	TGTGCCTGGAAGACAGGCCCGAACACTGAAGCTTTCTTT	CAWKTGPNTEAFF
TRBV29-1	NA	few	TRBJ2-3	TGCAGCGTTTTGGCGAGAGCGGGAGATACGCAGTATTTT	CSVLARAGDTQYF
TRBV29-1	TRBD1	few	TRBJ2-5	TGCAGCGCTTCCGGGACAGGGGTGGAGACCCAGTACTTC	CSASGTGVETQYF
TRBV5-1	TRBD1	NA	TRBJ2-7	TGCGCCAGCAGCGTGCCTCCGGGACAGGGGGCGACGTACGAGCAGTACTTC	CASSVPPGQGATYEQYF
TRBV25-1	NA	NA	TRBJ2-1	TGTGCCAGCAGACCTCCGACGGGGTACAATGAGCAGTTCTTC	CASRPPTGYNEQFF
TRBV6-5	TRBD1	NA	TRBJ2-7	TGTGCCAGCAGTTCCCGGACAGGGATCTACGAGCAGTACTTC	CASSSRTGIYEQYF
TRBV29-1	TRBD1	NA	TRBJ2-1	TGCAGCCACGACAGGGGCTCCTACAATGAGCAGTTCTTC	CSHDRGSYNEQFF
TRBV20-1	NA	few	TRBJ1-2	TGCAGTGCTAGAGAGGACTTAGGCTACACCTTC	CSAREDLGYTF
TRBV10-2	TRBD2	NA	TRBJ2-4	TGCGCCAGCAGTGGTAGACTAGCGGAAGCCAAAAACATTCAGTACTTC	CASSGRLAEAKNIQYF
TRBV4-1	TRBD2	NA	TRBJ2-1	TGCGCCAGCAGCCAAGTCCCGGGACTAGCGGTTAATGAGCAGTTCTTC	CASSQVPGLAVNEQFF
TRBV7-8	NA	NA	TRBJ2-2	TGTGCCAGCAGCTTAGGGGCCTTCGCGAACACCGGGGAGCTGTTTTTT	CASSLGAFANTGELFF
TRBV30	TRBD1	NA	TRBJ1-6	TGTGCCTGGAGCCTTCGGACAGGGACGGTCCCCCTCCACTTT	CAWSLRTGTVPLHF
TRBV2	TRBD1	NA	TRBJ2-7	TGTGCCAGCAGTGAAGTCCCGACAGGGCCCCCCTGGTACTTC	CASSEVPTGPPWYF
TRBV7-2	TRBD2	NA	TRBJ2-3	TGTGCCAGCAGGCGGGGGGGGCCGGGATATACGCAGTATTTT	CASRRGGPGYTQYF
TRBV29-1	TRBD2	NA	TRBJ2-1	TGCAGCGTTGAAGATGGCGGGAGGGGTGAGCAGTTCTTC	CSVEDGGRGEQFF
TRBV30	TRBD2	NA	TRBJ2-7	TGTGCCTGGAGACCTACCTGGACTAGCGGGGGCCCAAACCACTACGAGCAGTACTTC	CAWRPTWTSGGPNHYEQYF
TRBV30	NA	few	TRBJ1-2	TGTGCCTGGAGTACAGGACACCCAGACGATGGCTACACCTTC	CAWSTGHPDDGYTF
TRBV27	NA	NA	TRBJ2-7	TGTGCCAGCAGTTTAATTGGCTCCTACGAGCAGTACTTC	CASSLIGSYEQYF
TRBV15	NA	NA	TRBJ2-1	TGTGCCACCAGCAGAGATCTAGGGGGTGATCACAATGAGCAGTTCTTC	CATSRDLGGDHNEQFF
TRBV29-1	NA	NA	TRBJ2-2	TGCAGCGTCAACAGGGAGGACACCGGGGAGCTGTTTTTT	CSVNREDTGELFF
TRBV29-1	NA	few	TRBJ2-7	TGCAGCGCCCTACAGCCGGAAGCCTACGAGCAGTACTTC	CSALQPEAYEQYF
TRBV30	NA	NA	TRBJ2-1	TGTGCCTGGAGGAAAGGGGGGACAGAGCAGTTCTTC	CAWRKGGTEQFF
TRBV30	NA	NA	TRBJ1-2	TGTGCCTGGAGTTCCGGAGGGGTTGGCTACACCTTC	CAWSSGGVGYTF
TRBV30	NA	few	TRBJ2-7	TGTGCCTGGAGGGGAGAATACTACGAGCAGTACTTC	CAWRGEYYEQYF
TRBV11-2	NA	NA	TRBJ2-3	TGTGCCAGCAGCTTAACGGCGGTTAGCGGTAACACAGATACGCAGTATTTT	CASSLTAVSGNTDTQYF
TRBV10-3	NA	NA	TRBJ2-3	TGTGCCATCAGTGAAAAGTTCACAGATACGCAGTATTTT	CAISEKFTDTQYF
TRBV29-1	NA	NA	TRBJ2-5	TGCAGCGGCAGGTCCAGGGTCCGAGAGACCCAGTACTTC	CSGRSRVRETQYF
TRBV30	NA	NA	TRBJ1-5	TGTGCCTGGGGGGGAGGGAGCAATCAGCCCCAGCATTTT	CAWGGGSNQPQHF
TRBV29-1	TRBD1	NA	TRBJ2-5	TGCAGCGTTTATGACAGGGGGATAGAGACCCAGTACTTC	CSVYDRGIETQYF
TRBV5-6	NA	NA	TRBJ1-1	TGTGCCAGCAGCCGGCGCGGGCCGGAGGTTTCTGAAGCTTTCTTT	CASSRRGPEVSEAFF
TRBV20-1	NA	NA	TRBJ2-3	TGCAGTGACCAGGGTCAAGATACGCAGTATTTT	CSDQGQDTQYF
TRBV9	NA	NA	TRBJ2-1	TGTGCCAGCAGCGTAGTTTACAATGAGCAGTTCTTC	CASSVVYNEQFF
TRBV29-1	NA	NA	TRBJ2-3	TGCAGCGTTGGAGGATACCACACAGATACGCAGTATTTT	CSVGGYHTDTQYF
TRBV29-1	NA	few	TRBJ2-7	TGCAGCGCCGGGGGAGGCGGGGTGGCCGAGCAGTACTTC	CSAGGGGVAEQYF
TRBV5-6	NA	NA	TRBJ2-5	TGTGCCAGCAGCTCGGTGGGAGCCGGAGAGACCCAGTACTTC	CASSSVGAGETQYF
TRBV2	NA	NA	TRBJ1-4	TGTGCCAGCAGTTTCGAGATTGGACTGTTTTTT	CASSFEIGLFF